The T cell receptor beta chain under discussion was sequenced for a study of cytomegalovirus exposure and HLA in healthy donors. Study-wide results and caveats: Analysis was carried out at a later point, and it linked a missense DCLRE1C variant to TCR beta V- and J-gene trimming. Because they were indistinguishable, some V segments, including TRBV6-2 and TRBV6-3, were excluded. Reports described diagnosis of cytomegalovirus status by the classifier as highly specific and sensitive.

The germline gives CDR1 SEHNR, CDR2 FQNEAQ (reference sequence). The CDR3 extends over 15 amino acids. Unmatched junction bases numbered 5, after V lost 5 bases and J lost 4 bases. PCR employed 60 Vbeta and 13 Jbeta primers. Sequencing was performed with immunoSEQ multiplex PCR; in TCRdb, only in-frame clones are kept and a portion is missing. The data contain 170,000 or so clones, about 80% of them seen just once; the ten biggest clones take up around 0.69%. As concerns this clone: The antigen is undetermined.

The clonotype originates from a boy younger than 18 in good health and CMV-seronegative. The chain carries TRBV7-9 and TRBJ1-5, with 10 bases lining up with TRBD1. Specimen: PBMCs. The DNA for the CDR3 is TGTGCCAGCAGCCTAGACAGGGGGCATAATCAGCCCCAGCATTTT. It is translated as CASSLDRGHNQPQHF.